The rows below give T cell receptor beta chains drawn from one sample of a study of Tregs in tolerant kidney transplant recipients. Here immunoSEQ multiplex PCR was the method, and the copy in TCRdb shows in-frame clones only, minus some. The sample yields about 64,000 clones, about 90% seen once. The source was CD4+ T cells from blood (PBMCs), collected 6 months after the transplant. The receptor source for this set is a human patient who received a combined kidney and bone marrow transplant. Some T cells may be transferred from the graft donor. CDR3s include the opening cysteine and the closing phenylalanine or tryptophan. The D gene is left open where the match is weak. Clone sizes are given selectively: once, few, many, or a class where the clone is expanded.

16	NA	TRBV6-6	TRBJ2-1	TRBD1	TGTGCCAGCAGTTACTCGACAGGGAGTACCTACAATGAGCAGTTCTTC	CASSYSTGSTYNEQFF
15	NA	TRBV5-4	TRBJ2-1	NA	TGTGCCAGCAGCGCACGGACTACGAACTACAATGAGCAGTTCTTC	CASSARTTNYNEQFF
13	once	TRBV29-1	TRBJ2-6	NA	TGCAGCGTCCAGTACTCTGGGGCCAACGTCCTGACTTTC	CSVQYSGANVLTF
13	NA	TRBV30	TRBJ2-7	TRBD1	TGTGCCTGGACCCGGGACAGGGTTTACGAGCAGTACTTC	CAWTRDRVYEQYF
16	once	TRBV7-2	TRBJ1-5	NA	TGTGCCAGCAGCTTAGTTCTGGACAGAGCCAATCAGCCCCAGCATTTT	CASSLVLDRANQPQHF
15	once	TRBV9	TRBJ2-2	TRBD1	TGTGCCAGCAGCGCGGACAGGGGGGGAGGCGGGGAGCTGTTTTTT	CASSADRGGGGELFF
19	NA	TRBV4-3	TRBJ2-1	TRBD2	TGCGCCAGCAGCCAAGTGAATGGTCTAGCGGGAGGGCCGCGGAATGAGCAGTTCTTC	CASSQVNGLAGGPRNEQFF
16	few	TRBV4-2	TRBJ2-5	TRBD2	TGTGCCAGCAGCCAACTTAGCGGGAGCGGGATCGAGACCCAGTACTTC	CASSQLSGSGIETQYF
13	NA	TRBV29-1	TRBJ1-2	TRBD1	TGCAGCGTTGGTGGGACAGGGGATTATGGCTACACCTTC	CSVGGTGDYGYTF
13	once	TRBV30	TRBJ1-5	NA	TGTGCCTGGAGTGTCGGGGTCGCGCAGCCCCAGCATTTT	CAWSVGVAQPQHF
14	NA	TRBV27	TRBJ2-1	TRBD2	TGTGCCAGCAGTCCCCTGCGGGAGGGCAATGAGCAGTTCTTC	CASSPLREGNEQFF
16	once	TRBV4-3	TRBJ2-1	NA	TGCGCCAGCAGCCAAGATATGGCGGGTTCCTACAATGAGCAGTTCTTC	CASSQDMAGSYNEQFF
14	NA	TRBV7-3	TRBJ2-7	NA	TGTGCCAGCAGCTTAAACCCGGGTCCCTACGAGCAGTACTTC	CASSLNPGPYEQYF
15	NA	TRBV18	TRBJ1-1	NA	TGTGCCAGCTCACCAACTCTGATCCGGGGGACTGAAGCTTTCTTT	CASSPTLIRGTEAFF
17	NA	TRBV19	TRBJ2-3	TRBD2	TGTGCCAGTAGTATTTGGACTAGCGGGAGTAGCAGGGATACGCAGTATTTT	CASSIWTSGSSRDTQYF
16	NA	TRBV23-1	TRBJ1-5	TRBD1	TGCGCCAGCAGTCAAATCGGGACAGGGGGCAATCAGCCCCAGCATTTT	CASSQIGTGGNQPQHF
15	few	TRBV19	TRBJ1-3	NA	TGTGCCAGTAGTATAACAGCAACCTCTGGAAACACCATATATTTT	CASSITATSGNTIYF
16	NA	TRBV9	TRBJ2-3	TRBD2	TGTGCCAGCAGCGTAGACCTAGCGGGAGGCACAGATACGCAGTATTTT	CASSVDLAGGTDTQYF
14	NA	TRBV30	TRBJ2-7	NA	TGTGCCTGGAGTGTAAAATTTTCCTCCTACGAGCAGTACTTC	CAWSVKFSSYEQYF
15	NA	TRBV5-6	TRBJ2-5	NA	TGTGCCAGCAGCCCGGATTGGCGGGGCCAAGAGACCCAGTACTTC	CASSPDWRGQETQYF
13	NA	TRBV9	TRBJ2-7	NA	TGTGCCAGCAGCGCCGCTAGCTCCTACGAGCAGTACTTC	CASSAASSYEQYF
15	NA	TRBV5-1	TRBJ1-2	TRBD1	TGCGCCAGCAGCAGCCGGGACAGGGGTTCGAGTGGCTACACCTTC	CASSSRDRGSSGYTF
14	NA	TRBV6-1	TRBJ1-2	NA	TGTGCCAGCAGTTTTTCGGGGGCTAACTATGGCTACACCTTC	CASSFSGANYGYTF
14	NA	TRBV11-2	TRBJ1-5	TRBD1	TGTGCCAGCAGCTTATCGACAGGGGATCAGCCCCAGCATTTT	CASSLSTGDQPQHF
14	NA	TRBV5-1	TRBJ2-1	TRBD1	TGCGCCAGCAGCTTGGGACAGGGCTACAATGAGCAGTTCTTC	CASSLGQGYNEQFF
18	NA	TRBV9	TRBJ2-1	TRBD1	TGTGCCAGCAGCGTAGGAGTAGGCCGGGACAGGGGATGGAATGAGCAGTTCTTC	CASSVGVGRDRGWNEQFF
15	NA	TRBV7-3	TRBJ2-3	NA	TGTGCCAGCAGCTTATTGGGTGAGGGCGCAGATACGCAGTATTTT	CASSLLGEGADTQYF
12	NA	TRBV7-2	TRBJ2-7	NA	TGTGCCAGCAGCTTATATGGGGCACAGCAGTACTTC	CASSLYGAQQYF
14	NA	TRBV7-9	TRBJ2-7	TRBD2	TGTGCCAGCAGCTTGACTAGCGGGGTTCACGAGCAGTACTTC	CASSLTSGVHEQYF
14	NA	TRBV6-6	TRBJ1-2	NA	TGTGCCAGCAGGCCGGGCCGGGGAATCTATGGCTACACCTTC	CASRPGRGIYGYTF